This TCR beta chain was sequenced for a study of preoperative IRX-2 immunotherapy in early breast cancer. This CDR3 has 14 residues. Trimming removed 3 bases at V and 0 bases at J, with 7 bases between. Germline V gives CDR1 SGHRS, CDR2 YFSETQ. Data came from immunoSEQ multiplex PCR; TCRdb stores just in-frame clones and leaves some out. The sample has approximately 31,000 clones, over 85% seen once. Noted treatment: preoperative locoregional IRX-2 cytokine immunotherapy. Preoperative locoregional IRX-2 cytokine immunotherapy was tested in the phase Ib source study. This sequence joins TRBV5-1 and TRBJ1-3; D not certain. The specimen was tumor tissue, collected after IRX-2 immunotherapy. This receptor was identified in a human donor with breast cancer. The CDR3 region has the DNA TGCGCCAGCAGCTCCTCAGTCTCTGGAAACACCATATATTTT. Its protein product is CASSSSVSGNTIYF. Based on the CDR3 plus reference TRBV5-1 and TRBJ1-3, the full variable domain is KAGVTQTPRYLIKTRGQQVTLSCSPISGHRSVSWYQQTPGQGLQFLFEYFSETQRNKGNFPGRFSGRQFSNSRSEMNVSTLELGDSALYLCASSSSVSGNTIYFGEGSWLTVV.